Shown below are 15 T cell receptor beta chains from a single sample sequenced in a study of metastatic and nonmetastatic thyroid tumors. TCRdb re-called the PCR reads through MiXCR. The repertoire holds approximately 86,000 clones, with around an eighth as singletons. Nobody among the patients had been given any treatment before thyroid surgery. Source material: tumor tissue. The source of these receptors is a female donor with papillary thyroid cancer or a benign thyroid nodule (not recorded which). Some clones in this sample may be carry-over from other donors' samples.

A note on this clone: A much larger clone differs by one base, so this may be a read error. CDR3 amino acids: CASSFRGFNQPQHF. The CDR3 DNA reads as TGTGCCAGCAGTTTTCGTGGTTTTAATCAGCCCCAGCATTTT. This chain links TRBV27 with TRBJ1-5; D is uncertain. The CDR3 is 14 residues long. Germline V gene data show CDR1 as MNHEY and CDR2 as SMNVEV (reference sequence). V shed 3 bases and J shed 4 bases, with 10 bases lying between them.

This clone was observed many times. The chain uses TRBV6-2 or TRBV6-3 and TRBJ1-1; 7 bases are shared with TRBD1. Trimming took 8 bases from V and 5 from J; bases not matched to a gene: 17. This CDR3 contains 16 residues. CDR1 is MNHEY and CDR2 is SVGEGT in the germline V gene. The CDR3 protein is CASCFDTDRAWTEAFF. As DNA, the CDR3 is TGTGCCAGCTGTTTTGATACAGACAGGGCCTGGACTGAAGCTTTCTTT.

This clone was counted many times. The chain carries TRBV7-8 and TRBJ1-1; TRBD1 matches 7 bases. The J segment lost 2 bases and the V segment lost 5 bases, leaving 14 bases of the junction unmatched. This CDR3 contains 17 residues. Germline CDR1 and CDR2: SGHVS and FQNEAQ. The CDR3 sequence: CASSLNFGQVLNTEAFF. The CDR3 DNA reads as TGTGCCAGCAGCCTCAACTTTGGACAGGTGTTAAACACTGAAGCTTTCTTT.

V is TRBV5-4 and J is TRBJ2-2; 14 bases are shared with TRBD2. The V segment lost 0 bases and the J segment 6 bases; nucleotides outside the gene matches: 7. The CDR3 consists of 18 residues. The germline gives CDR1 SGHNT, CDR2 YYREEE (reference sequence). CDR3 nucleotide sequence: TGTGCCAGCAGCTTGGCCGGGACTAGCGGGAGATTGGCCGGGGAGCTGTTTTTT. Its translation is CASSLAGTSGRLAGELFF.

As regards this clone: A much bigger clone sits one base away, suggesting this may be a read error. The V call is TRBV19, the J call TRBJ1-5; 8 positions match TRBD1. Trimming cost V 3 bases and J 5 bases; bases outside gene matches: 6. This CDR3 has 15 residues. Per germline, CDR1 LNHDA and CDR2 SQIVND (reference sequence). In nucleotides, the CDR3 is TGTGCCAGTAGTATTCGGACAGGGAGTGATCAGCCCCAGCATTTT. Translation: CASSIRTGSDQPQHF.

Concerning this clone: With a much larger clone just one base away, this may be a read error. This chain links TRBV12-3 or TRBV12-4 with TRBJ1-5, with 10 nucleotides matching TRBD1. This CDR3 is built from 15 residues. Losses at the gene ends were 8 bases for V and 3 bases for J; bases not matched to a gene: 7. The CDR3 DNA reads as TGTGCCAGCGCCGCGGACAGGGGGTTCAATCAGCCCCAGCATTTT. Translation: CASAADRGFNQPQHF.

This clone was seen ten or more times. V is TRBV12-3 or TRBV12-4 and J is TRBJ2-5, with D perhaps TRBD1 (6 bases). This CDR3 spans 14 amino acids. Trimming took 4 bases from V and 5 from J, leaving 14 bases between them. The CDR3 nucleotides are TGTGCCAGCAGTTCTGCAGGGGCTTGGGAGACCCAGTACTTC. Translating gives CASSSAGAWETQYF.

This clone has a count of ten or more. Additional DNA sequences in this sample encode the identical CDR3. The gene calls are TRBV6-1 and TRBJ1-4; 7 bases agree with TRBD1. In germline, CDR1 is MNHNS, CDR2 SASEGT. CDR3 size: 18 residues. J gave up 5 bases and V 7 bases, and 19 bases lay outside the gene matches. Here the CDR3 DNA reads TGTGCCAGCAAAACTGTAAGGGGGCGTTCGTCGGAGAATGAAAAACTGTTTTTT. Its protein product is CASKTVRGRSSENEKLFF.

The chain carries TRBV4-2 and TRBJ2-1; D remains ambiguous. Germline CDR1 reads LGHNA; CDR2 reads YNFKEQ. This CDR3 contains 16 residues. Trimming took 4 bases from V and 4 from J, leaving 17 bases between them. The DNA of the CDR3 is TGTGCCAGCAGCCTCGATCCAAGTGAATATTACAATGAGCAGTTCTTC. This codes for CASSLDPSEYYNEQFF.

This chain links TRBV20-1 with TRBJ1-1; D not resolved. V was trimmed by 6 bases and J by 3 bases, leaving 11 bases between them. In germline, CDR1 is DFQATT, CDR2 SNEGSKA (reference sequence). The CDR3 is made up of 12 amino acids. For the CDR3, the DNA is TGCAGTGCCCATTACCTCGACACTGAAGCTTTCTTT. Its protein is CSAHYLDTEAFF.

A remark on this clone: This clone may be a read error of a much larger clone one base away. V usage is TRBV11-2 and J usage is TRBJ2-1, with 11 bases that match TRBD2. With V trimmed by 6 bases and J by 7 bases, 8 bases remained unmatched. Germline V lookup: CDR1 SGHAT, CDR2 FQNNGV. This CDR3 region has 15 residues. The CDR3 DNA is TGTGCCAGCAGGTCACTAGCGGGAGCTCAAAATGAGCAGTTCTTC. This encodes CASRSLAGAQNEQFF.

The sample holds many counts of this clone. This chain joins TRBV5-1 and TRBJ1-3; 9 nucleotides align to TRBD1. This CDR3 region has 15 residues. CDR1 is SGHRS, CDR2 YFSETQ, per germline. Trimming took 4 bases from V and 8 from J; bases not matched to a gene: 10. CDR3 coding DNA: TGCGCCAGCAGCGCCTCGGGACAGGGATCGGACACCATATATTTT. It codes for CASSASGQGSDTIYF. The full variable domain, rest sourced from reference TRBV5-1 and TRBJ1-3, is KAGVTQTPRYLIKTRGQQVTLSCSPISGHRSVSWYQQTPGQGLQFLFEYFSETQRNKGNFPGRFSGRQFSNSRSEMNVSTLELGDSALYLCASSASGQGSDTIYFGEGSWLTVV.

The V and J genes are TRBV6-2 or TRBV6-3 and TRBJ1-3, with D hard to call. Trimming removed 6 bases from V and 1 base from J, with 16 bases in between. CDR1 is MNHEY, CDR2 SVGEGT, per germline. The CDR3 sequence is 16 residues long. The CDR3 bases are TGTGCCAGCAGCTTAAGAAACCCTGCTTCTGGAAACACCATATATTTT. Translated: CASSLRNPASGNTIYF.

This clone has a count of ten or more. DNA of the CDR3: TGCGCCAGCAGCTTGGGGGATTTCGGGAACACTGAAGCTTTCTTT. This sequence encodes CASSLGDFGNTEAFF. The chain combines TRBV5-1 with TRBJ1-1; D ambiguous. Looked up from germline, CDR1 is SGHRS and CDR2 is YFSETQ. The germline V and J ends were trimmed by 0 bases and 1 base, with 10 bases remaining between them. The CDR3 loop spans 15 amino acids.

This clone was seen at least ten times. Written as DNA, the CDR3 is TGTGCCAGCAGCCTTTCGCTGGGGTTCGAGCAGTACTTC. This gives the protein CASSLSLGFEQYF. J is TRBJ2-7 and V is TRBV6-1, with D hard to call. Trimming left V 6 bases short and J 6 bases short, with 15 bases between. The CDR3 sequence is 13 residues long. Germline V gene lookup returns CDR1 MNHNS and CDR2 SASEGT.